Detailed here is one TCR beta chain. The CDR3 consists of 17 residues. Trimming pared 1 base from V and 2 bases from J, leaving 18 bases between. Germline V gives CDR1 LGHNA, CDR2 YNFKEQ. The entry originates in a study of blood T cell repertoires in COVID-19. Across the whole study: Nucleic acid was either cDNA or gDNA, and it came from T cells, B-cell-depleted T cells, or PBMCs.

Per the original data handling: Nucleated cell number was recorded as an estimate derived from reference gene primer amplification. TCRdb keeps only in-frame clones here, not all; method: immunoSEQ multiplex PCR. V, J and clone size derive from that table, while D and trimming were established from the DNA sequence. The repertoire includes approximately 220,000 clones, approximately 86% of them detected once, and around 4% sits in the top ten. This sequence joins TRBV4-2 and TRBJ2-7; D remains unclear. This sequence originates from a woman in her thirties or forties with acute COVID-19. What was sequenced was PBMCs or T cells enriched from blood (not recorded which). The CDR3 coding sequence is TGTGCCAGCAGCCAAGTCTCGGGTCAGCGTGATACCTACGAGCAGTACTTC. It codes for CASSQVSGQRDTYEQYF.